This note documents a single T cell receptor beta chain sequence. No antigen is known for it. Clones were read by immunoSEQ multiplex PCR, and TCRdb kept only the in-frame ones, dropping some. The profile shows fewer than 80,000 clones, approximately 84% of them singletons. Trimming cost V 9 bases and J 4 bases, with 13 bases left between them. Per germline, CDR1 MDHEN and CDR2 SYDVKM. The CDR3 runs 12 residues. These data belong to a study of OX40 agonist ivuxolimab in advanced cancers. Study context: Of mixed ages from about 20 to 80 and averaging approximately 60 years, the group was about 80% male. Study observations and caveats: The study found among the lowest clonal expansion in partial responders at 0.1-3.0 mg/kg. The antigens recognized by the expanded peripheral T cells, that is their antigen specificity, were not determined. Some of the nonresponding patients also showed low levels of normalized T-cell clonal expansion.

This rearrangement joins TRBV28 to TRBJ2-7, with TRBD1 as a possible D gene (5 bases). The sequencing used CD4+ or CD8+ T cells sorted from blood, collected in a trial of the OX40 agonist ivuxolimab. The sequence derives from an adult with an advanced solid tumor such as melanoma, head and neck, liver or kidney cancer. CDR3 sequence reads: CASSRTRYEQYF. DNA for the CDR3: TGTGCCAGTAGCCGGACACGTTACGAGCAGTACTTC.